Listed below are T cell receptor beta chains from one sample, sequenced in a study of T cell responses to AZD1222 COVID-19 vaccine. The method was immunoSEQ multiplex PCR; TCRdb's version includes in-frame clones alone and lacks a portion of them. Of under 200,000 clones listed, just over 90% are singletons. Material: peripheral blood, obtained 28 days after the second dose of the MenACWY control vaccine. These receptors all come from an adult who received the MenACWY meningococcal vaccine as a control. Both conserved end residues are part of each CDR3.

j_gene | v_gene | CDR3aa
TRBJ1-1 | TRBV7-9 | CASSLAQGNTEAFF
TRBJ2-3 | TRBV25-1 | CASSGQGAPTDTQYF
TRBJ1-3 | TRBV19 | CASSIPDSGNTIYF
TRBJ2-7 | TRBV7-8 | CASSAYRVLGSYEQYF
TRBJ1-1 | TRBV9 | CASSVVDMGTEAFF
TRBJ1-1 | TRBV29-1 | CSVVGQMNTEAFF
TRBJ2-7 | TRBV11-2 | CASSVPTRGAWEQYF
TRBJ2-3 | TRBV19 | CASCWGQGGHTQYF
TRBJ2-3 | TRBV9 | CASSVGDGLASTDTQYF
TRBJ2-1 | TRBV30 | CAWSVLAWEGYNEQFF
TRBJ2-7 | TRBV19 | CASSTTQGAEYEQYF
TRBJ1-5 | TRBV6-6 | CASSRQGVGNQPQHF
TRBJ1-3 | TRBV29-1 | CSVGQSSGNTIYF
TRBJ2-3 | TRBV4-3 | CASSQDSGLADTQYF
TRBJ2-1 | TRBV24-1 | CAVRAGGEAYNEQFF
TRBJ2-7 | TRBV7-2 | CASSWAGLAVSYEQYF
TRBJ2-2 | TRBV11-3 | CASNRQGPNTGELFF
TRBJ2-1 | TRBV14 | CASSQVTSGSVNEQFF
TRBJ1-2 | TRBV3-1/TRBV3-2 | CASSQKGTANYGYTF
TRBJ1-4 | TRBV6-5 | CASRYTGGATNEKLFF
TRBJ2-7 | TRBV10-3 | CAISADRVGPYEQYF
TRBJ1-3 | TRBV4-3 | CASSQVGLDTIYF
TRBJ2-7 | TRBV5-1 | CASSYTGTGTFEQYF
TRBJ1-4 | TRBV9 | CASSVGNGLNEKLFF
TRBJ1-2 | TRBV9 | CASSGQGNYGYTF
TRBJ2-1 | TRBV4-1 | CASSQFFLAGAAEQFF
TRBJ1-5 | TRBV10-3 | CAISVKKLHGGWPQHF
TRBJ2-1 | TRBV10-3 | CAITSGRDNEQFF
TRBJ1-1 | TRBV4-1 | CASSPSGTGNTEAFF
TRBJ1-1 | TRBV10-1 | CASSESRQGPAFF
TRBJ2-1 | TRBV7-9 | CASSLEGDYNEQFF
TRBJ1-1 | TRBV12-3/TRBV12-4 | CASSLRHTEAFF
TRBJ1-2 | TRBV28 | CASRGGAQSYGYTF
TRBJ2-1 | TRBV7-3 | CASSLTGSGTYNEQFF
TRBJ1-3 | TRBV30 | CAWRDRNSGNTIYF
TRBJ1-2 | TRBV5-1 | CASSAAPGQEPGYTF
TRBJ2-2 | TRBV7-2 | CASSLRTGGAGELFF
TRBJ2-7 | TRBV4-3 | CASSQVLRYEQYF
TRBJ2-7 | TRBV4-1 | CASSHNGAYEQYF